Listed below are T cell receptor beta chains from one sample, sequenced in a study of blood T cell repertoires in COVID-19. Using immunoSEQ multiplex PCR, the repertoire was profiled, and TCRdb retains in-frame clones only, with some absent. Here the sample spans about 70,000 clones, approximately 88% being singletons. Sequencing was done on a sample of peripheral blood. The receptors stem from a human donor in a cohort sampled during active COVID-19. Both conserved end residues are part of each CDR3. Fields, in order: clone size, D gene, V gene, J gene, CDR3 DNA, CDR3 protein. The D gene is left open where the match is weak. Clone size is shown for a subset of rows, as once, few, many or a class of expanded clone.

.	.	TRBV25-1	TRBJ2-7	TGTGCCAGCAGTCCCGGACTTCTCTACGAGCAGTACTTC	CASSPGLLYEQYF
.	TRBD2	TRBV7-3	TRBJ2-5	TGTGCCAGCAGCTTAACCCCGGGGGGGAGAGAGACCCAGTACTTC	CASSLTPGGRETQYF
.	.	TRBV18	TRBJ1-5	TGTGCCAGCTCATCCTCCGGGGAACAGCCCCAGCATTTT	CASSSSGEQPQHF
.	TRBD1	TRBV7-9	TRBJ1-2	TGTGCCAGCAGCCCTACAGGGGGTCATGGCTACACCTTC	CASSPTGGHGYTF
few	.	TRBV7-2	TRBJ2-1	TGTGCCAGCAGCTCCTCCGGGAGCCTGTTGAATGAGCAGTTCTTC	CASSSSGSLLNEQFF
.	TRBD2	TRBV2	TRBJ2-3	TGTGCCAGCAGGTCTAGCGGGATAACAGATACGCAGTATTTT	CASRSSGITDTQYF
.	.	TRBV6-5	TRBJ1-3	TGTGCCAGCAGTTCCCCGGGCTCTGGAAACACCATATATTTT	CASSSPGSGNTIYF
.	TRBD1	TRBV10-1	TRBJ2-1	TGCGCCAGTAGTCGGACAGGGAACAATGAGCAGTTCTTC	CASSRTGNNEQFF
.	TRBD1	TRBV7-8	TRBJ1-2	TGTGCCAGCAGCCCCCGGGACAGGGCGTATGGCTACACCTTC	CASSPRDRAYGYTF
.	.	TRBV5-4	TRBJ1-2	TGTGCCAGCAGCTTGGGAGCGGGGGCATTTGGCTACACCTTC	CASSLGAGAFGYTF
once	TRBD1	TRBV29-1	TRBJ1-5	TGCAGCGCACTGGGACAGTGGGGTCAGCCCCAGCATTTT	CSALGQWGQPQHF
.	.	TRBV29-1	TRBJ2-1	TGCAGCGTTGAAATTTCTGGAGGGTACTACAATGAGCAGTTCTTC	CSVEISGGYYNEQFF
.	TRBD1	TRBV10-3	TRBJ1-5	TGTGCCAACGGACAGGCCGGGAGCAATCAGCCCCAGCATTTT	CANGQAGSNQPQHF
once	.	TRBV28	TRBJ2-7	TGTGCCAGCAGGGTCCACAAGTCCCACGAGCAGTACTTC	CASRVHKSHEQYF
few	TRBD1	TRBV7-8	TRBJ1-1	TGTGCCAGCAGACCGGGACAGGGGTCTGAAGCTTTCTTT	CASRPGQGSEAFF
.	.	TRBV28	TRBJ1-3	TGTGCCAGCAGTCCCTTTGTCCTCCTCTCTGGAAACACCATATATTTT	CASSPFVLLSGNTIYF
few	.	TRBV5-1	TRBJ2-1	TGCGCCAGCGGGACTCACTCCTACAATGAGCAGTTCTTC	CASGTHSYNEQFF
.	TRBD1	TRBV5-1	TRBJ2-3	TGCGCCAGCGCGCCGGGACAGGGGGCTAGAGATACGCAGTATTTT	CASAPGQGARDTQYF